This T cell receptor (beta chain) was captured in a study of PD-1 blockade in classical Hodgkin lymphoma. Every patient experienced relapse after autologous stem cell transplantation, and brentuximab vedotin exposure varied. Purification of CD4+ T cells from thawed PBMCs was achieved by magnetic negative selection. Note on this clone: Its antigen remains unknown.

Method: immunoSEQ multiplex PCR; TCRdb's copy keeps in-frame clones and lacks some. The repertoire holds some 17,000 clones, approximately 80% seen once, with 1% in the top ten. CDR1 is MNHEY, CDR2 SMNVEV, per germline (reference sequence). The CDR3 has 14 amino acids. Trimming took off 3 bases at V and 0 bases at J, with 9 bases between the two ends. Findings and caveats of the study: CD4+ TCR diversity climbed significantly by C4D1, unlike CD8+ TCR diversity. Newly diagnosed patients reportedly trailed healthy donors in baseline TCR diversity. Complete responders' diversity at baseline resembled that of newly diagnosed patients. Possible causes of repertoire differences, disease activity or prior therapy, remain undefined.

The sample was CD4+ T cells from blood, taken at baseline. This sequence was found in a human donor with classical Hodgkin lymphoma. V and J are TRBV27 and TRBJ2-7; D tentatively fits TRBD1 or TRBD2 (5 bases each). In nucleotides, the CDR3 is TGTGCCAGCAGTTTCCGGGACCCCTCCTACGAGCAGTACTTC. Translated, it gives CASSFRDPSYEQYF.